This TCR beta chain derives from a study of blood T cell repertoires in COVID-19. Study-wide background: Researchers got acute and convalescent COVID-19 samples from the United States, Italy and Spain. From T cells, B-cell-depleted T cells, or PBMCs came the material, which was cDNA or gDNA.

From germline, CDR1 is MNHEY and CDR2 SVGAGI. V dropped 6 bases and J dropped 6; count of bases not matched to a gene: 7. CDR3 length equals 13 residues. In Seattle, patients joined the study during active infection and were tracked longitudinally. Methods used by the authors: Counts of nucleated cells, estimated from reference gene primer amplification, were obtained. Profiling relied on immunoSEQ multiplex PCR, and the TCRdb table lists in-frame clones only, not all of them. That table supplies the V and J calls and clone size; D and trimming were determined from the DNA. The data contain about 500,000 clones, roughly 91% of them singletons.

The sample comprised peripheral blood. The rearrangement joins TRBV6-5 to TRBJ1-2; 7 nucleotides agree with TRBD1. The sequence came from a woman between 45 and 65 years old with COVID-19, enrolled during active disease. The CDR3 sequence: CASSRDRRNGYTF. CDR3 coding DNA: TGTGCCAGCAGCCGGGACAGAAGAAATGGCTACACCTTC.